This paragraph covers one T cell receptor beta chain sequence. The CDR3 spans 15 residues. From germline, CDR1 is SNHLY and CDR2 FYNNEI. Trimming left V 5 bases short and J 0 bases short, with 11 bases between. TCRdb itself ran the RT-PCR reads through MiXCR, one entry per CDR3 protein. The sample carries about 700,000 distinct CDR3 sequences, more than 13% recorded once. The origin of this receptor is a female donor in good health, serving as a healthy control. The chain carries TRBV2 and TRBJ1-3; no clear D. Source material: memory CD4+ T cells from blood. CDR3 in amino acids: CASSFFSGSGNTIYF. CDR3 coding DNA: TGTGCCAGCAGTTTTTTCTCAGGCTCTGGAAACACCATATATTTT.